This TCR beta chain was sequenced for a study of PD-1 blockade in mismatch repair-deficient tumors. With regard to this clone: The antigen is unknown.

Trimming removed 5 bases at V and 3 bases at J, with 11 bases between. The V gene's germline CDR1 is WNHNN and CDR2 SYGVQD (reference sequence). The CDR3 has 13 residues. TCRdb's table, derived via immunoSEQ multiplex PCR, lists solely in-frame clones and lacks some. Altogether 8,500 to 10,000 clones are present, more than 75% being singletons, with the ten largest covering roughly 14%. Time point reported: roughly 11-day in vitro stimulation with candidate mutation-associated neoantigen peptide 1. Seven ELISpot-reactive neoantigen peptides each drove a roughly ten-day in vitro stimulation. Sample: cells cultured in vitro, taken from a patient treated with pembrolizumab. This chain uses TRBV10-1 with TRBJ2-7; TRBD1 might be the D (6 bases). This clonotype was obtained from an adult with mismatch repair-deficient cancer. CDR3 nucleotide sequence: TGCGCCAGCAGTAAGGACAGCTTCTACGAGCAGTACTTC. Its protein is CASSKDSFYEQYF.